This paragraph reports one TCR beta chain. The data were taken from a study of T cell changes during pregnancy in multiple sclerosis. Measured with immunoSEQ multiplex PCR; TCRdb has only the in-frame clones, and not every one. The top ten hold less than 0.65% of the sample, which has under 85,000 clones, 94% seen once. The CDR3 covers 14 residues. Trimming at V came to 6 bases and at J to 4 bases, leaving 5 bases not matched to a gene. Germline loops: CDR1 ENHRY, CDR2 SYGVKD. The sequence was collected from a female donor with multiple sclerosis, enrolled in a pregnancy study. This material consisted of peripheral blood, taken in the third trimester of pregnancy. This rearrangement joins TRBV10-3 to TRBJ1-1; 10 bases agree with TRBD1. This chain's CDR3 is CAISEGQGITEAFF. CDR3 nucleotide sequence: TGTGCCATCAGCGAGGGACAGGGGATCACTGAAGCTTTCTTT.